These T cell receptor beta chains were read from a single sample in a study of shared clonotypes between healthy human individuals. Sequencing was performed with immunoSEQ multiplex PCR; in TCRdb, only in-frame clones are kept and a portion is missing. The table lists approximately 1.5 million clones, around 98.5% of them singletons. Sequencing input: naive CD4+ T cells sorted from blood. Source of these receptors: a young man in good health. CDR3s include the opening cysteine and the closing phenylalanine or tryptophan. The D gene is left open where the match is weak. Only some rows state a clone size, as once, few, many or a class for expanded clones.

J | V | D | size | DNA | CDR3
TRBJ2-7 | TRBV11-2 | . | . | TGTGCCAGCAGCGCTCTAGTAAATCGGGGGCCTTACGAGCAGTACTTC | CASSALVNRGPYEQYF
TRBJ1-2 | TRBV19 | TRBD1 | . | TGTGCCAGTGGACAGGGCCCGGGACACTATGGCTACACCTTC | CASGQGPGHYGYTF
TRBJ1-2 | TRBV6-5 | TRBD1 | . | TGTGCCAGCAGCCCTGGACAGGGTGGAGGCTACACCTTC | CASSPGQGGGYTF
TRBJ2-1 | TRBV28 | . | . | TGTGCCAGCATGAATTGGTTCGGTTCAGGGAGTCTTGATGAGCAGTTCTTC | CASMNWFGSGSLDEQFF
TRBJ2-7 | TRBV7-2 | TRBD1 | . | TGTGCCAGCAGCTGGACGGGGACAGGGGTAGGCGAGCAGTACTTC | CASSWTGTGVGEQYF
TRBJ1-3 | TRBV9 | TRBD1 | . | TGTGCCAGCAGCCCAATTACAGGGGTCGGAAACACCATATATTTT | CASSPITGVGNTIYF
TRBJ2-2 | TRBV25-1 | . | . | TGTGCCAGCAGTGACGCCCGCCGCTCCACCGGGGAGCTGTTTTTT | CASSDARRSTGELFF
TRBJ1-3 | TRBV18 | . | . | TGTGCCAGCTCACAACAGAGACCGAGCTCTGGAAACACCATATATTTT | CASSQQRPSSGNTIYF
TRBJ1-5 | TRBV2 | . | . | TGTGCCAGCAGTGACCTGGGGGTCGGCCAGCCCCAGCATTTT | CASSDLGVGQPQHF
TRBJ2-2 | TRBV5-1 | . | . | TGCGCCAGCAAACCCAGGACGACCGGGGAGCTGTTTTTT | CASKPRTTGELFF
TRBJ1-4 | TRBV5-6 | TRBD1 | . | TGTGCCAGCAGCAGGGACAGGGGTAACGAAAAACTGTTTTTT | CASSRDRGNEKLFF
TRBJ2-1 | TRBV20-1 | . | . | TGCAGTGCATTGAGGAATGAGCAGTTCTTC | CSALRNEQFF
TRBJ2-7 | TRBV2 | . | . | TGTGCCAGCAGTGCAGTGAAAAGCTACGAGCAGTACTTC | CASSAVKSYEQYF
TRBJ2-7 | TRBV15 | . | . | TGTGCCACCAGCAGAGATTCGGCTCTCCCCACGGACTTC | CATSRDSALPTDF
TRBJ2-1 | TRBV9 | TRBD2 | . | TGTGCCAGCAGCGGCCCCCTAGCGGGAGGGCCTTTACCGGATGAGCAGTTCTTC | CASSGPLAGGPLPDEQFF
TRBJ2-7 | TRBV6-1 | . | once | TGTGCCAGCAGAAGGGGTGGCGGTTACGAGCAGTACTTC | CASRRGGGYEQYF
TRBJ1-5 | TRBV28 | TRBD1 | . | TGTGCCAGCAGACCAACAGGGGGGGGCCAGCCCCAGCATTTT | CASRPTGGGQPQHF
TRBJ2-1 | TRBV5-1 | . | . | TGCGCCAGCAGCCCCCATGATGGGGGAGAGCAGTTCTTC | CASSPHDGGEQFF
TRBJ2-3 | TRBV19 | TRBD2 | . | TGTGCCAGTAGTACTACTAGCGGGAGGGCCACGGATACGCAGTATTTT | CASSTTSGRATDTQYF
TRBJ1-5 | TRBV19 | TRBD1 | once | TGTGCCAGTAGTACCCGACAGGGGGCGATGAGCAATCAGCCCCAGCATTTT | CASSTRQGAMSNQPQHF
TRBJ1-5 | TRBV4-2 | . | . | TGTGCCAGCAGCCAAGATTCCGGTTCTAATCAGCCCCAGCATTTT | CASSQDSGSNQPQHF
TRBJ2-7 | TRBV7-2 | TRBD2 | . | TGTGCCAGCAGCTTAGGGGGACTAGCGGGAGTTTGGGAGCAGTACTTC | CASSLGGLAGVWEQYF
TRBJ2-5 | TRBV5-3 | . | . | TGTGCCAGAAGCCGCAAACGACAGCAAGAGACCCAGTACTTC | CARSRKRQQETQYF
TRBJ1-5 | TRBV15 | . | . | TGTGCCACCAGCAGAGTGGGGTTGCCCCAGCATTTT | CATSRVGLPQHF
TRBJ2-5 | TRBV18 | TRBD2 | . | TGTGCCAGCTCACGGGGACTAGCGGGAGTGGGAGAGACCCAGTACTTC | CASSRGLAGVGETQYF
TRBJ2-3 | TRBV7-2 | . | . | TGTGCCAGCAGCTCCCGACTAGGGGCACGGGATACGCAGTATTTT | CASSSRLGARDTQYF
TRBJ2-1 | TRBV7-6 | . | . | TGTGCCAGCAGTGGCGGGGCCTACAATGAGCAGTTCTTC | CASSGGAYNEQFF
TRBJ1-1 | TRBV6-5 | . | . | TGTGCCAGCAGTCGGCTAGTGTTCGGGGACACTGAAGCTTTCTTT | CASSRLVFGDTEAFF
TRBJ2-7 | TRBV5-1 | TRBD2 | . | TGCGCCAGCAGCTTGGCCGCTGTAGCGGGTCCCTACGAGCAGTACTTC | CASSLAAVAGPYEQYF
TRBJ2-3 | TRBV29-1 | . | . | TGCAGCGCCCTTGGCAGGGTTCAAGATACGCAGTATTTT | CSALGRVQDTQYF
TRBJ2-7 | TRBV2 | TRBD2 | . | TGTGCCAGCAGCCCGACTAGCGGGAGTAGCGAGCAGTACTTC | CASSPTSGSSEQYF
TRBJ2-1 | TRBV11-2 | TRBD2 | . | TGTGCCAGCAGCTTAGTAGATAGCGGGTTTGGGATCAATGAGCAGTTCTTC | CASSLVDSGFGINEQFF
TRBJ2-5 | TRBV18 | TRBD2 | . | TGTGCCAGCTCACCAAACCTACGGGGGGGTCTGGAGACCCAGTACTTC | CASSPNLRGGLETQYF
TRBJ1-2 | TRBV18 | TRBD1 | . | TGTGCCAGCTCACTTAGGACAGGAATTAACTATGGCTACACCTTC | CASSLRTGINYGYTF
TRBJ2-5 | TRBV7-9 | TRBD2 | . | TGTGCCAGCAGCTTAATGGCTAGCGGGGGGGAGACCCAGTACTTC | CASSLMASGGETQYF
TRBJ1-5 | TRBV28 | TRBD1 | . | TGTGCCAGCAGTTCGGGACAGGAAAAGCAGCCCCAGCATTTT | CASSSGQEKQPQHF
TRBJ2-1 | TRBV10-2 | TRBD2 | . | TGCGCCAGCAGTGAGTCAGGCTCGGGACTAGCGGGAGTTTTCTACAATGAGCAGTTCTTC | CASSESGSGLAGVFYNEQFF
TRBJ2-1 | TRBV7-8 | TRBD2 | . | TGTGCCAGCAGCCGATATGGACTAGCGGGAGAGGCCTACAATGAGCAGTTCTTC | CASSRYGLAGEAYNEQFF
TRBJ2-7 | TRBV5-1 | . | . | TGCGCCAGCAGCGCGGACCCCCCCGAGCAGTACTTC | CASSADPPEQYF
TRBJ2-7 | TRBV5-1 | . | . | TGCGCCAGCAGCTTGGTTTCAGGGGTTGAGAGGTACGAGCAGTACTTC | CASSLVSGVERYEQYF
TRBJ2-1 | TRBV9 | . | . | TGTGCCAGCAGCGTAGACGGGAGCCCCTACAATGAGCAGTTCTTC | CASSVDGSPYNEQFF
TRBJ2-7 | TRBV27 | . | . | TGTGCCAGCACCCTTCGTCACCGGGGCGCTTACTACGAGCAGTACTTC | CASTLRHRGAYYEQYF
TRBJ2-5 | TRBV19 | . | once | TGTGCCAGTAGTATTCAGGGCACGGGACTAGAGACCCAGTACTTC | CASSIQGTGLETQYF
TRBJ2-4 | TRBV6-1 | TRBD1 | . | TGTGCCAGCAGTGCCGGGACAGACAACATTCAGTACTTC | CASSAGTDNIQYF
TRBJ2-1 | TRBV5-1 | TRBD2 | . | TGCGCCAGCAGCTTTCCTAGCGGATACAATGAGCAGTTCTTC | CASSFPSGYNEQFF
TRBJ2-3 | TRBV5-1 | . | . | TGCGCCAGCACCAGGGCCCGGCCAGCGGAAACAGATACGCAGTATTTT | CASTRARPAETDTQYF
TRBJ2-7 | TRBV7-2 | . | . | TGTGCCAGCAGCTTAGAGGGGGGCTACGAGCAGTACTTC | CASSLEGGYEQYF
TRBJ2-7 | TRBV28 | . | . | TGTGCCAGCAACAATCCCGGGCCTTCCTACGAGCAGTACTTC | CASNNPGPSYEQYF
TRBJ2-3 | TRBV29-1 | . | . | TGCAGCGCCGACGGGGGAACAGATACGCAGTATTTT | CSADGGTDTQYF
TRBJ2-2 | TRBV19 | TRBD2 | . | TGTGCCAGTAGTAGGACTAGCGGGAGCTCCGGGGAGCTGTTTTTT | CASSRTSGSSGELFF
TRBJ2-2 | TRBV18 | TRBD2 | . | TGTGCCAGCCGTGCTGGAGCGGGAGCGGACACCGGGGAGCTGTTTTTT | CASRAGAGADTGELFF